Following are 16 T cell receptor beta chains from one sample sequenced in a study of blood T cell repertoires in COVID-19. Assay used: immunoSEQ multiplex PCR; TCRdb lists only in-frame clones, some missing. The sample contains about 180,000 clones, 87% of which appear only once. Sequencing was carried out using peripheral blood. The receptors derive from a man aged 40-49 years with active or convalescent COVID-19.

This chain connects TRBV18 to TRBJ2-1, with TRBD2 matching 8 bases. The CDR3 contains 16 residues. The J segment lost 3 bases and the V segment lost 2 bases, leaving 6 bases of the junction unmatched. Germline V CDR1 and CDR2: KGHSH, LQKENI. DNA for the CDR3: TGTGCCAGCTCACCAGCCGGGGGGGGGCTCTACAATGAGCAGTTCTTC. Translated: CASSPAGGGLYNEQFF.

V usage is TRBV11-2 and J usage is TRBJ1-1; 11 bases match TRBD1. Trimming cost V 5 bases and J 5 bases; bases outside gene matches: 13. This CDR3 is 17 amino acids long. Germline loops: CDR1 SGHAT, CDR2 FQNNGV. CDR3 protein: CASSVSRDRGLRTEAFF. The CDR3 nucleotides are TGTGCCAGCAGCGTAAGCCGGGACAGGGGGTTGAGGACTGAAGCTTTCTTT.

This clone was observed a single time. The V gene is TRBV5-5, the J gene TRBJ2-7; possible D gene TRBD1, 6 bases. This CDR3 has 15 amino acids. CDR1 and CDR2 from the germline V gene are SGHKS and YYEKEE (reference sequence). V was shortened by 2 bases and J by 0 bases, with 12 bases between the two germline ends. The CDR3 protein is CASSFGTQSSYEQYF. The CDR3 region has the DNA TGTGCCAGCAGCTTCGGGACACAGAGCTCCTACGAGCAGTACTTC.

CDR3 sequence: CASSNTGHGSSYEQYF. CDR3 DNA: TGTGCCAGTAGTAACACGGGACACGGAAGCTCCTACGAGCAGTACTTC. V is TRBV19 and J is TRBJ2-7; maybe TRBD1 (6 bases). Germline V gene data show CDR1 as LNHDA and CDR2 as SQIVND (reference sequence). The ends were cut back, 4 bases at V and 0 bases at J, with 16 bases in the middle. CDR3 length: 16 residues.

This clone was observed a single time. J is TRBJ1-5 and V is TRBV6-2 or TRBV6-3; 7 nucleotides line up with TRBD1. Germline V lookup: CDR1 MNHEY, CDR2 SVGEGT. The CDR3 extends over 17 amino acids. V was pared by 0 bases and J by 6 bases, with 11 bases of the junction left unmatched. The CDR3 nucleotides read TGTGCCAGCAGTTACTCGAACCTCGGACAGGAGGGTCAGCCCCAGCATTTT. Its protein product is CASSYSNLGQEGQPQHF.

This clone was counted only a few times. This chain connects TRBV19 to TRBJ1-5; possibly TRBD1 for D (6 bases). In germline, CDR1 is LNHDA, CDR2 SQIVND (reference sequence). V was shortened by 5 bases and J by 7 bases, with 12 bases between the two germline ends. This CDR3 spans 13 amino acids. CDR3 sequence (DNA): TGTGCCAGTAGTGTACAGGGAAGCCAGCCCCAGCATTTT. It specifies CASSVQGSQPQHF.

This chain uses TRBV30 with TRBJ1-1; TRBD1 agrees at 7 bases. The ends lost 4 bases at V and 4 bases at J; junction bases unmatched: 3. Per the germline V gene, CDR1 is GTSNPN and CDR2 is SVGIG (reference sequence). This CDR3 is 12 amino acids long. The CDR3, as DNA: TGTGCCTGGACGAGGGGGCCCACTGAAGCTTTCTTT. Encoded protein: CAWTRGPTEAFF.

The chain uses TRBV5-1 and TRBJ2-3; TRBD2 is a possible D gene (6 bases). The V end was cut by 3 bases, the J end by 0 bases, with 14 bases between. CDR1 and CDR2 from the germline V gene are SGHRS and YFSETQ. The CDR3 length is 16 residues. CDR3: CASSSWAGPSTDTQYF. CDR3 DNA: TGCGCCAGCAGCTCCTGGGCGGGGCCTAGCACAGATACGCAGTATTTT.

This chain connects TRBV28 to TRBJ1-3, with a possible D match to TRBD1 (5 bases). Germline-derived CDR1 and CDR2 are MDHEN and SYDVKM. The CDR3 is made up of 15 amino acids. With 9 bases removed from V and 4 bases from J, the gap between germline ends came to 19 bases. The CDR3 DNA reads as TGTGCCAGTACTAGGGACTTAACGGGGGGAAACACCATATATTTT. It yields the protein CASTRDLTGGNTIYF.

The chain carries TRBV5-1 and TRBJ1-2; 9 bases line up with TRBD1. CDR1 is SGHRS and CDR2 is YFSETQ in the germline V gene. V was clipped by 10 bases and J by 8 bases; unmatched bases: 9. The CDR3 has 12 amino acids. The CDR3 here is CASRRDREGYTF. In nucleotides, the CDR3 is TGCGCCTCCAGAAGGGACAGGGAAGGCTACACCTTC.

The chain links TRBV6-2 or TRBV6-3 to TRBJ1-5, with D possibly being TRBD1 (6 bases). This CDR3 is built from 16 residues. CDR1 and CDR2 (germline): MNHEY, SVGEGT. V was clipped by 0 bases and J by 2 bases, with 11 bases between them. CDR3 sequence reads: CASSYSYPGGNQPQHF. The CDR3 DNA is TGTGCCAGCAGTTACTCTTATCCAGGGGGCAATCAGCCCCAGCATTTT.

This clone has just one count. This chain joins TRBV3-1 (or the pseudogene TRBV3-2) and TRBJ2-1; weak D call: TRBD2 (6 bases). V was shortened by 5 bases and J by 10 bases, with 21 bases between the two germline ends. CDR1 is LGHDT, CDR2 YNNKEL, per germline (reference sequence). The CDR3 is 15 residues long. Written as DNA, the CDR3 is TGTGCCAGCAGCGGAGTAGGACTATTAGTCGGGGAGCAGTTCTTC. Its protein is CASSGVGLLVGEQFF.

The chain recombines TRBV7-2 with TRBJ1-1; a possible D gene is TRBD1 (5 bases). The CDR3 runs 13 residues. Between the trimmed V and J ends, which lost 5 bases and 1 base, there was a span of 8 bases. CDR1 is SGHTA, CDR2 FQGNSA, per germline. The CDR3 sequence is CASSPGQNTEAFF. The DNA for the CDR3 is TGTGCCAGCAGCCCCGGACAGAACACTGAAGCTTTCTTT.

This chain links TRBV5-1 with TRBJ2-1, with D maybe TRBD2 (6 bases). Trimming took 8 bases from V and 4 from J, leaving 19 bases between them. This CDR3 comprises 15 residues. Germline V lookup: CDR1 SGHRS, CDR2 YFSETQ. In DNA form, the CDR3 reads TGCGCCAGTCGTGGGACTCCTCAAGATTACAATGAGCAGTTCTTC. Translation: CASRGTPQDYNEQFF.

The rearrangement joins TRBV27 to TRBJ1-3; a weak D match, TRBD1 (5 bases). Trimming took 2 bases from V and 0 from J, leaving 23 bases between them. The CDR3 has 20 residues. CDR1 is MNHEY, CDR2 SMNVEV, per germline (reference sequence). The CDR3 protein is CASSLRPMLLGRSSGNTIYF. The CDR3 coding sequence is TGTGCCAGCAGTTTAAGGCCTATGTTATTGGGGCGGTCCTCTGGAAACACCATATATTTT.

V is TRBV30 and J is TRBJ2-3; D is unresolved. This CDR3 comprises 14 residues. Trimming left V 3 bases short and J 0 bases short, with 10 bases between. CDR1 and CDR2 from the germline V gene are GTSNPN and SVGIG (reference sequence). The CDR3 DNA reads as TGTGCCTGGAGCGCAGGTGGGAGCACAGATACGCAGTATTTT. Translated: CAWSAGGSTDTQYF. The complete variable domain, with remaining parts taken from reference TRBV30 and TRBJ2-3, reads SQTIHQWPATLVQPVGSPLSLECTVEGTSNPNLYWYRQAAGRGLQLLFYSVGIGQISSEVPQNLSASRPQDRQFILSSKKLLLSDSGFYLCAWSAGGSTDTQYFGPGTRLTVL.